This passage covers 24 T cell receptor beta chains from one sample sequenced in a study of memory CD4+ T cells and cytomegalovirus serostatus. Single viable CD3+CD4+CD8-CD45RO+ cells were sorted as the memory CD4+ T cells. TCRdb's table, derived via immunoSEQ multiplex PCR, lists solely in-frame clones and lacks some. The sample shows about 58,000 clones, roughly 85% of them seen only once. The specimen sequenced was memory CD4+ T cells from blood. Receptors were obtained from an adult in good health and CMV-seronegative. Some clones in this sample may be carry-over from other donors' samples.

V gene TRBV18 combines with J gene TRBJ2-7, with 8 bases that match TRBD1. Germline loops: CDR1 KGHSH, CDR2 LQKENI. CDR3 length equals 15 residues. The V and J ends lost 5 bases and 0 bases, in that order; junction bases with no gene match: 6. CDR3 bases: TGTGCCAGCTCAACCCGGACAGGGAGCTCCTACGAGCAGTACTTC. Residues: CASSTRTGSSYEQYF. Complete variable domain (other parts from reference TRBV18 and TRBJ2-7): NAGVMQNPRHLVRRRGQEARLRCSPMKGHSHVYWYRQLPEEGLKFMVYLQKENIIDESGMPKERFSAEFPKEGPSILRIQQVVRGDSAAYFCASSTRTGSSYEQYFGPGTRLTVT.

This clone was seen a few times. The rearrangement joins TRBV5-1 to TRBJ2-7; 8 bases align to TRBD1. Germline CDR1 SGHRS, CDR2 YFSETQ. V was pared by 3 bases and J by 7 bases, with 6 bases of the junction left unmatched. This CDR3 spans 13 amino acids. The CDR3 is CASSYQGAGEQYF. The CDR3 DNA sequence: TGCGCCAGCAGCTACCAGGGGGCCGGTGAGCAGTACTTC.

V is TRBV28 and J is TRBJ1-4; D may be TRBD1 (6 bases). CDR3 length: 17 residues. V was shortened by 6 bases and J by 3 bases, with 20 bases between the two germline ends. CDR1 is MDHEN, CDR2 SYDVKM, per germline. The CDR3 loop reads CASSLRRGAGSNEKLFF. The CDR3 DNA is TGTGCCAGCAGCCTTCGTCGGGGGGCAGGGTCTAATGAAAAACTGTTTTTT.

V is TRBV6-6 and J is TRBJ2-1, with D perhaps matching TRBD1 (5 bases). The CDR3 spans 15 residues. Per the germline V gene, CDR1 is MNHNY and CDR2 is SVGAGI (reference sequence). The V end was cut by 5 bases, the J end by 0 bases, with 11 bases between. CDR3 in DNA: TGTGCCAGCAGTCTCCAGGGAAGCTCCTACAATGAGCAGTTCTTC. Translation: CASSLQGSSYNEQFF.

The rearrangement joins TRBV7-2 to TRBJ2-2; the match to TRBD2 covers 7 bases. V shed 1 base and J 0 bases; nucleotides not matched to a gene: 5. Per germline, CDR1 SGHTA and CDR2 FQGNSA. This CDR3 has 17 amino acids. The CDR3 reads CASSLVGLAANTGELFF. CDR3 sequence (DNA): TGTGCCAGCAGCTTAGTGGGGCTAGCGGCGAACACCGGGGAGCTGTTTTTT. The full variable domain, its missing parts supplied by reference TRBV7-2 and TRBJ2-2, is GAGVSQSPSNKVTEKGKDVELRCDPISGHTALYWYRQSLGQGLEFLIYFQGNSAPDKSGLPSDRFSAERTGGSVSTLTIQRTQQEDSAVYLCASSLVGLAANTGELFFGEGSRLTVL.

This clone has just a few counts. This CDR3 is CASRPGQGEYSYGYTF. The CDR3 region has the DNA TGTGCCAGCAGACCGGGACAGGGGGAATACTCTTACGGCTACACCTTC. The rearrangement uses TRBV7-2 and TRBJ1-2, with 11 bases lining up with TRBD1. The germline CDR1 and CDR2 sequences are SGHTA and FQGNSA. CDR3 length equals 16 residues. Losses at the gene ends were 6 bases for V and 8 bases for J; bases not matched to a gene: 14.

CDR3 bases: TGCGCCAGCAGCCGGGGGACTAGCGGGACCTACGAGCAGTACTTC. Protein product: CASSRGTSGTYEQYF. The rearrangement uses TRBV4-3 and TRBJ2-7, with 13 bases fitting TRBD2. The CDR3 runs 15 residues. Germline CDR1 and CDR2: LGHNA and YSLEER. The V gene end was trimmed by 4 bases and the J gene end by 2 bases; junction bases not matched to a gene: 2.

The CDR3 bases are TGTGCCTGGAGTGTACCAGGAGGGATTAGGAGCTACACCTTC. As protein: CAWSVPGGIRSYTF. This chain connects TRBV30 to TRBJ1-2, with D uncertain. Germline CDR1 is GTSNPN and CDR2 is SVGIG (reference sequence). The germline V and J ends were trimmed by 0 bases and 9 bases, with 17 bases remaining between them. The CDR3 has 14 amino acids.

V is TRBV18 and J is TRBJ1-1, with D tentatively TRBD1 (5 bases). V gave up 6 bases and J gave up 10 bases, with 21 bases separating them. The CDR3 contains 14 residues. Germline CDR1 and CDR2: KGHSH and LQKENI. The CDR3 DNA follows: TGTGCCAGCTCGCCCCCGAGCAGGATGGGGGGAGCTTTCTTT. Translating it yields CASSPPSRMGGAFF.

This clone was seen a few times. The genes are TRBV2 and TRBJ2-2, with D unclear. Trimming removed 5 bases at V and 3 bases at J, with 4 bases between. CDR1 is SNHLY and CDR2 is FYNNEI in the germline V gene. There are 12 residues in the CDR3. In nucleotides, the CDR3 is TGTGCCAGCAGTCTCGACACCGGGGAGCTGTTTTTT. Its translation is CASSLDTGELFF. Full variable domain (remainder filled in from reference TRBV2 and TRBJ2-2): EPEVTQTPSHQVTQMGQEVILRCVPISNHLYFYWYRQILGQKVEFLVSFYNNEISEKSEIFDDQFSVERPDGSNFTLKIRSTKLEDSAMYFCASSLDTGELFFGEGSRLTVL.

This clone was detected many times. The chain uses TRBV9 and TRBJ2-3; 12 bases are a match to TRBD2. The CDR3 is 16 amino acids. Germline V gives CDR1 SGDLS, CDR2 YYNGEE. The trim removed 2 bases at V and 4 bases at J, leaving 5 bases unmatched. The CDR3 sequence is CASSVGLAGSADTQYF. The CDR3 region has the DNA TGTGCCAGCAGCGTCGGACTAGCGGGATCCGCAGATACGCAGTATTTT.

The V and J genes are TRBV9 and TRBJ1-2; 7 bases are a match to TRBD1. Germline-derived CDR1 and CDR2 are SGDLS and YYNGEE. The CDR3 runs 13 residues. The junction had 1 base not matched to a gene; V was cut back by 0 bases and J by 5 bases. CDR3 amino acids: CASSVAQGYGYTF. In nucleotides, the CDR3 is TGTGCCAGCAGCGTAGCACAGGGGTATGGCTACACCTTC.

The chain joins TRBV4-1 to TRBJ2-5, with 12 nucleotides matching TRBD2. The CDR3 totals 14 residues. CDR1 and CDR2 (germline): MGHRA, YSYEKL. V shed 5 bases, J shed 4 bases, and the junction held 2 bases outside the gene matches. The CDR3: CASSKGLAGETQYF. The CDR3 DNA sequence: TGCGCCAGCAGCAAGGGACTAGCGGGAGAGACCCAGTACTTC.

CDR3 region: CASSHWTEEETQYF. The CDR3 nucleotides read TGTGCCAGCAGCCATTGGACAGAAGAAGAGACCCAGTACTTC. The chain carries TRBV14 and TRBJ2-5, with a weak D call TRBD1 (6 bases). The length of the CDR3 is 14 residues. Trimming pared 3 bases from V and 3 bases from J, leaving 11 bases between. The V gene's germline CDR1 is SGHDN and CDR2 FVKESK.

CDR3 region: CASSLRTARTVSDTQYF. In DNA form, the CDR3 reads TGCGCCAGCAGCCTTCGGACGGCCAGGACGGTATCAGATACGCAGTATTTT. The chain recombines TRBV4-3 with TRBJ2-3; D unresolved. CDR1 is LGHNA and CDR2 is YSLEER in the germline V gene. CDR3 length: 17 residues. The V end was cut by 4 bases, the J end by 4 bases, with 21 bases between.

Here the CDR3 reads CASARRGAGDSFYEQYF. CDR3 sequence (DNA): TGTGCCAGCGCAAGGAGGGGGGCGGGAGACTCCTTCTACGAGCAGTACTTC. This sequence joins TRBV19 and TRBJ2-7, with D possibly matching TRBD2 (7 bases). Looked up from germline, CDR1 is LNHDA and CDR2 is SQIVND (reference sequence). The CDR3 runs 17 residues. Trimming took 9 bases from V and 3 from J, leaving 27 bases between them.

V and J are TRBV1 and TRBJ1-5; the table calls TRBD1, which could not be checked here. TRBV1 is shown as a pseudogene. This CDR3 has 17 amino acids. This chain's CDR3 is CTSSLPQGASSNQPQHF. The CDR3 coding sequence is TGCACCAGCAGCCTCCCTCAGGGGGCTTCGAGCAATCAGCCCCAGCATTTT.

CDR3 sequence: CASSQAPGQTNYEQYF. The DNA for the CDR3 is TGCGCCAGCAGCCAAGCACCAGGACAGACTAACTACGAGCAGTACTTC. V and J are TRBV4-1 and TRBJ2-7; D is perhaps TRBD1 (6 bases). CDR3 length: 16 residues. Looked up from germline, CDR1 is MGHRA and CDR2 is YSYEKL. V was pared by 1 base and J by 3 bases, with 16 bases between.

CDR3 amino acids: CASSQDTGRGRELFF. As DNA, the CDR3 is TGCGCCAGCAGCCAAGATACGGGGCGGGGGCGGGAGCTGTTTTTT. V usage is TRBV4-1 and J usage is TRBJ2-2, with D maybe TRBD2 (7 bases). CDR3 length: 15 amino acids. The germline V gene has CDR1 MGHRA and CDR2 YSYEKL. Trimming took off 0 bases at V and 9 bases at J, with 14 bases between the two ends.

The CDR3 protein is CASSPGQGDRNTIYF. For the CDR3, the DNA is TGTGCCAGCTCACCTGGACAGGGGGACAGAAACACCATATATTTT. The chain combines TRBV18 with TRBJ1-3, with TRBD1 identical over 10 bases. Trimming removed 3 bases from V and 5 bases from J; junction bases left unmatched: 4. Germline CDR1 is KGHSH and CDR2 is LQKENI. This CDR3 is 15 amino acids long.

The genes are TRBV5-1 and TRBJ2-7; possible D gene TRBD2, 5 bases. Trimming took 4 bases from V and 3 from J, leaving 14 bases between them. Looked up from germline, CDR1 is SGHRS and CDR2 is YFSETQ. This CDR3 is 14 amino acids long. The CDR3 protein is CASSPTGNLYEQYF. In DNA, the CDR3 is TGCGCCAGCAGCCCGACGGGGAACCTCTACGAGCAGTACTTC.

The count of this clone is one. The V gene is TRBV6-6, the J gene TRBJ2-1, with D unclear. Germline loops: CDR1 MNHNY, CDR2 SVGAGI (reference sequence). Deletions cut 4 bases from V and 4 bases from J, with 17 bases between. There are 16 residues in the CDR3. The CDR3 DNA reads TGTGCCAGCAGTTTTACCCCCCGTACGGCGTACAATGAGCAGTTCTTC. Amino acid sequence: CASSFTPRTAYNEQFF.

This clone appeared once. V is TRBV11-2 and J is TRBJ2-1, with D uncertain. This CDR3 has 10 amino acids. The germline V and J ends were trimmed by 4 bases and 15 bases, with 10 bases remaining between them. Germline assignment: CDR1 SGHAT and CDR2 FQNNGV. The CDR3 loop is CASSYPRGFF. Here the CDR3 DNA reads TGTGCCAGCAGCTATCCTCGAGGGTTCTTC.

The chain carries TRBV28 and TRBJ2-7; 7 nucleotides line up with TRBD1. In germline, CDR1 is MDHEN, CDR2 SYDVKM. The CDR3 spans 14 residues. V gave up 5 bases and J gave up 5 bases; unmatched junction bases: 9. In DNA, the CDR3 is TGTGCCAGCAGTCCCCGACAGGGTTCGAACGAGCAGTACTTC. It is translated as CASSPRQGSNEQYF.